In its sample, the clone carrying this T cell receptor beta chain was seen a few times. This sample is drawn from a study of blood T cell repertoires in COVID-19. Profiled with immunoSEQ multiplex PCR; TCRdb holds only in-frame clones, not every one. The table has approximately 170,000 clones, less than 85% seen once. V lost 4 bases, J lost 4 bases, and 13 bases lay in between. The CDR3 covers 14 residues. CDR1 SNHLY and CDR2 FYNNEI come from the germline V gene. The origin of this receptor is a woman between 50 and 59 years old with acute or convalescent COVID-19. Sequenced: peripheral blood. The V and J genes are TRBV2 and TRBJ1-2; D ambiguous. CDR3 nucleotides: TGTGCCAGCAGTGGAGACGGGGTGGGCTATGGCTACACCTTC. Amino acids: CASSGDGVGYGYTF.